This T cell receptor (beta chain) is from a study of blood T cell repertoires in COVID-19. Study context: Acute-phase and convalescent COVID-19 samples originated in the United States, Italy and Spain.

Repertoires were generated with immunoSEQ multiplex PCR, while TCRdb's copy carries only in-frame clones and drops some. The repertoire has fewer than 450,000 clones, around 88% of them found once; the top ten carry over 9.5%. During active infection, Seattle patients enrolled and were then monitored through disease. Germline CDR1 SGHRS, CDR2 YFSETQ. The V and J ends lost 0 bases and 1 base respectively, with 7 bases between them. The CDR3 has 14 residues. This receptor was identified in a woman aged 45 to 65 with COVID-19, enrolled during active disease. This sequence joins TRBV5-1 and TRBJ1-1; D gene unclear. The source material was peripheral blood. The CDR3 DNA reads as TGCGCCAGCAGCTTGGCCTTTTCGAACACTGAAGCTTTCTTT. This encodes CASSLAFSNTEAFF.